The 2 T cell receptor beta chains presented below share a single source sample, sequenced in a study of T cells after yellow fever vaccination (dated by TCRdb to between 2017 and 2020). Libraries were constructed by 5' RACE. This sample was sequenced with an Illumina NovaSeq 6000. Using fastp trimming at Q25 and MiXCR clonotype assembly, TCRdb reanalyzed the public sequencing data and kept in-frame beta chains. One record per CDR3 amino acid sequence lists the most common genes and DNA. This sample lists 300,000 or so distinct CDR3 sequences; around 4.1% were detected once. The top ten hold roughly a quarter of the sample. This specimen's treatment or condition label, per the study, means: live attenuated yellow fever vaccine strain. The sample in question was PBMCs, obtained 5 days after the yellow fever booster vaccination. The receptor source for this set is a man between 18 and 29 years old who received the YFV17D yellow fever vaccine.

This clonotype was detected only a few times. The CDR3 DNA sequence: TGCGCCAGCAGCCCGGGGACAATAATTGGCTACACCTTC. Its protein is CASSPGTIIGYTF. The chain employs TRBV4-1 and TRBJ1-2; D is possibly TRBD1 (6 bases). Germline V gene data show CDR1 as MGHRA and CDR2 as YSYEKL. Trimming removed 4 bases at V and 7 bases at J, with 13 bases between. The CDR3 covers 13 residues.

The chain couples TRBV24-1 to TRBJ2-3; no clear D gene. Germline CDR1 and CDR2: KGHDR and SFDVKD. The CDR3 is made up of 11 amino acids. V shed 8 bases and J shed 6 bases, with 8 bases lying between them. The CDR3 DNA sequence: TGTGCCACCAAATTCATGGATACGCAGTATTTT. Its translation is CATKFMDTQYF.